These T cell receptor beta chains were read from a single sample in a study of T cell changes during pregnancy in multiple sclerosis. Clones were read by immunoSEQ multiplex PCR, and TCRdb kept only the in-frame ones, dropping some. The top ten clones hold about 0.42% of a sample with around 130,000 clones, about 96% of them seen once. The input for sequencing was peripheral blood, taken after pregnancy. The receptors were sampled from a female donor with multiple sclerosis, enrolled in a pregnancy study. CDR3s include the opening cysteine and the closing phenylalanine or tryptophan. The order of the fields is clone size, V gene, D gene, J gene, CDR3 protein, CDR3 DNA. The D gene is left open where the match is weak. Clone size is stated in some rows and not others, as once, few, many or a class when expanded.

>-|TRBV28|-|TRBJ2-1
CASTSRVRGPYNEQFF
TGTGCCAGCACCTCAAGAGTCCGAGGCCCCTACAATGAGCAGTTCTTC
>once|TRBV28|TRBD1|TRBJ2-7
CASSLYGQVLYEQYF
TGTGCCAGCAGTTTATACGGACAGGTCCTCTACGAGCAGTACTTC
>-|TRBV21-1|-|TRBJ1-1
CASSKVTGAMNTEAFF
TGTGCCAGCAGCAAAGTAACAGGGGCCATGAACACTGAAGCTTTCTTT
>-|TRBV12-2|-|TRBJ2-2
CASRLEMAGLDRAGELFF
TGTGCAAGTCGCTTAGAGATGGCGGGACTAGATAGGGCCGGGGAGCTGTTTTTT
>-|TRBV2|-|TRBJ1-1
CALAGPRDTEAFF
TGTGCCCTGGCAGGGCCTAGGGACACTGAAGCTTTCTTT
>-|TRBV15|-|TRBJ2-3
CATSRVTASSTDTQYF
TGTGCCACCAGCAGAGTGACAGCATCTAGCACAGATACGCAGTATTTT
>-|TRBV5-8|-|TRBJ1-2
CASRPVGGVNYGYTF
TGTGCCAGCAGACCCGTCGGGGGGGTAAACTATGGCTACACCTTC
>-|TRBV19|-|TRBJ2-1
CASSIHPGGKSNEQFF
TGTGCCAGTAGTATCCACCCTGGCGGGAAGTCCAATGAGCAGTTCTTC
>-|TRBV2|TRBD2|TRBJ2-7
CAFQTGIAGEEGYEQYF
TGTGCCTTCCAGACCGGCATAGCGGGAGAAGAGGGCTACGAGCAGTACTTC
>-|TRBV7-6|-|TRBJ2-2
CASSLGGWTGELFF
TGTGCCAGCAGCTTAGGGGGCTGGACCGGGGAGCTGTTTTTT
>-|TRBV5-8|TRBD2|TRBJ2-1
CASSIGLALAEQFF
TGTGCCAGCAGCATCGGACTAGCCTTGGCGGAGCAGTTCTTC